This TCR beta chain was identified in a study of yellow fever vaccine responses in identical twins. Concerning this clonotype: Antigen: not known.

Germline CDR1 KGHSH, CDR2 LQKENI. Trimming removed 6 bases at V and 2 bases at J, with 13 bases between. This CDR3 comprises 15 residues. Study results and caveats: Reportedly, the T cell response mounted by twins to vaccine seemed partly convergent, partly personalized.

TCRdb reprocessed the RT-PCR reads via MiXCR and lists one record per CDR3 protein. Here the sample spans some 35,000 distinct CDR3 sequences, almost 60% being singletons. The chain recombines TRBV18 with TRBJ2-2; the D gene could be TRBD1 or TRBD2 (5 bases each). Sequenced here: T cells from blood (PBMCs), unsorted or a sorted subset (not recorded which), sampled before or after yellow fever vaccination (not recorded which). The sequence came from a woman under 30 who received the yellow fever vaccine. CDR3 bases: TGTGCCAGCTCCCCGGGACGCCTCAACACCGGGGAGCTGTTTTTT. Its translation is CASSPGRLNTGELFF.